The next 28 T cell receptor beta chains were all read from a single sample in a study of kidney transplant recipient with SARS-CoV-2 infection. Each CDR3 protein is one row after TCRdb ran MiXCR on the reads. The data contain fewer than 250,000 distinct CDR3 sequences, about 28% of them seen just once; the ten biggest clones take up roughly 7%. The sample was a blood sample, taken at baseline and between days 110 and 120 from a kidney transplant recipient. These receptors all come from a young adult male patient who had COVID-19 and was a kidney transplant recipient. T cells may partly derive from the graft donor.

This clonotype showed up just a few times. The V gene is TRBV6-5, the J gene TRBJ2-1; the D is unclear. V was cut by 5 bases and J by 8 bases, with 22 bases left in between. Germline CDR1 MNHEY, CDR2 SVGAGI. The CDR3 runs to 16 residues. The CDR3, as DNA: TGTGCCAGCAGTCGGAAGGTGGCAGGCCCTACCGATGAGCAGTTCTTC. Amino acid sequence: CASSRKVAGPTDEQFF.

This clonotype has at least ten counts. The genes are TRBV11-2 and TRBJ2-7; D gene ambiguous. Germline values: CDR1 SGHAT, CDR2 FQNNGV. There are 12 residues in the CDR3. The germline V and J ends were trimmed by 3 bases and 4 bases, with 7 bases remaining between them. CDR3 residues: CASSLAEYEQYF. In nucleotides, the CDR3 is TGTGCCAGCAGCTTGGCTGAGTACGAGCAGTACTTC.

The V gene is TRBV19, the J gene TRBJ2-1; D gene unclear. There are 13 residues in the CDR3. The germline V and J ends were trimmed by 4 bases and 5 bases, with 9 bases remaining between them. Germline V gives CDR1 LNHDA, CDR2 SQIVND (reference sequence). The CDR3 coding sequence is TGTGCCAGTAGTACCCGGGCCGACAATGAGCAGTTCTTC. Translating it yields CASSTRADNEQFF.

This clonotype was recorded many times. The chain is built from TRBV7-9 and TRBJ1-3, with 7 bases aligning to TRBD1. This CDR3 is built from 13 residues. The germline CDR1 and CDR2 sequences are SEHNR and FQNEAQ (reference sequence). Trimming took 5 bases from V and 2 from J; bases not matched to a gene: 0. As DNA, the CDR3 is TGTGCCAGCAGCCAGGGGGCTGGAAACACCATATATTTT. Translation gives CASSQGAGNTIYF. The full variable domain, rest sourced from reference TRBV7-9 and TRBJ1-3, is DTGVSQNPRHKITKRGQNVTFRCDPISEHNRLYWYRQTLGQGPEFLTYFQNEAQLEKSRLLSDRFSAERPKGSFSTLEIQRTEQGDSAMYLCASSQGAGNTIYFGEGSWLTVV.

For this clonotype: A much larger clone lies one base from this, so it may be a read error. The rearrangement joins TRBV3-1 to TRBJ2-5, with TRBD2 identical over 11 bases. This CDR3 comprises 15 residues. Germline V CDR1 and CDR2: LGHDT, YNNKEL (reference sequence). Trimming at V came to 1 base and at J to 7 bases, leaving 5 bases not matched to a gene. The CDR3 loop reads CASSQGPTSGGTQYF. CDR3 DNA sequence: TGTGCCAGCAGCCAAGGCCCTACTAGCGGGGGGACCCAGTACTTC.

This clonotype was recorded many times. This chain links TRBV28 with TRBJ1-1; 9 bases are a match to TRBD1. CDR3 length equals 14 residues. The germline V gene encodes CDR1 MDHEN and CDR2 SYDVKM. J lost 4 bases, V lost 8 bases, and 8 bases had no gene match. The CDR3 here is CASQRRDRVTEAFF. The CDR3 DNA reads TGTGCCAGCCAAAGGCGGGACAGGGTCACTGAAGCTTTCTTT.

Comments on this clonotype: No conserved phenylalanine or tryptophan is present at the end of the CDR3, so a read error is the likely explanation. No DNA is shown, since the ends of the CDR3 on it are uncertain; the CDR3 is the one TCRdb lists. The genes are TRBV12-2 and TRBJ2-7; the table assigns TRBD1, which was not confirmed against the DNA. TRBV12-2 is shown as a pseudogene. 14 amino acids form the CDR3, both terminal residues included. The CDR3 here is CASRRGTATYKQYA.

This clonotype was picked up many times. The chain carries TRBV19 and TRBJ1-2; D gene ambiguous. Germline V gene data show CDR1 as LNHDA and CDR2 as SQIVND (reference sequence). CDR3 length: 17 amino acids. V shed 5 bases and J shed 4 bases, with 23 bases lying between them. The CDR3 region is CASSGCTTNRKTYGYTF. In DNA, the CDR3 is TGTGCCAGTAGTGGATGTACGACAAATCGAAAGACCTATGGCTACACCTTC.

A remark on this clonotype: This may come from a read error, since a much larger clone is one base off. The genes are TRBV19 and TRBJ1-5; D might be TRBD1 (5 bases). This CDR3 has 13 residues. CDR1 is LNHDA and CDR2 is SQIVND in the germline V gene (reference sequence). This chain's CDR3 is CAGSRAGNQPQHF. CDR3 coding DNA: TGTGCCGGTAGTAGAGCAGGGAATCAGCCCCAGCATTTT.

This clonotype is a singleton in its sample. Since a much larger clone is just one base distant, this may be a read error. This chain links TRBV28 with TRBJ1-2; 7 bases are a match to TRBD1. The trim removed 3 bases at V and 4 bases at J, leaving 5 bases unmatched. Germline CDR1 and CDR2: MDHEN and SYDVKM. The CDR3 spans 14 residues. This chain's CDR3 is CASSFGTAAYGYTF. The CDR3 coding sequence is TGTGCCAGCAGTTTCGGGACAGCTGCCTATGGCTACACCTTC.

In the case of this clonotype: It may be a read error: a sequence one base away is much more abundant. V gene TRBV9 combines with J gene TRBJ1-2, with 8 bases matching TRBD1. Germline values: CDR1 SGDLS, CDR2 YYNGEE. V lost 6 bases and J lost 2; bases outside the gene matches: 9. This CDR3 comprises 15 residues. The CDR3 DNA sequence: TGTGCCAGCAACGAGGGGGGACAGGTGAACTATGGCTACACCTTC. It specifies CASNEGGQVNYGYTF.

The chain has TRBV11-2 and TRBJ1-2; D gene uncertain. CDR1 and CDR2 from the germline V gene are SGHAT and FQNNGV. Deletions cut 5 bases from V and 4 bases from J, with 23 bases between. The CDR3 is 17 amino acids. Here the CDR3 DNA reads TGTGCCAGCAGCACGTACAAAACAAGCAGAAAGACCTATGGCTACACCTTC. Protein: CASSTYKTSRKTYGYTF.

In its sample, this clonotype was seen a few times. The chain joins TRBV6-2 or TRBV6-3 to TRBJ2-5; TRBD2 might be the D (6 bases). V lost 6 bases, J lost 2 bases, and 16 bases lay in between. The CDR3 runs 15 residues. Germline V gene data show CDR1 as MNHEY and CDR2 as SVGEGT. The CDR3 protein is CASSYRGTGQETQYF. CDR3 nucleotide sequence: TGTGCCAGCAGCTACCGGGGGACCGGACAAGAGACCCAGTACTTC.

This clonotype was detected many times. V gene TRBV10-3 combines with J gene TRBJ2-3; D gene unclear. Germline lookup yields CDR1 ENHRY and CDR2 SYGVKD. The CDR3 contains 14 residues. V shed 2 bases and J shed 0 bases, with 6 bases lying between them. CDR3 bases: TGTGCCATCAGTGAGGGATTGAGCACAGATACGCAGTATTTT. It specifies CAISEGLSTDTQYF.

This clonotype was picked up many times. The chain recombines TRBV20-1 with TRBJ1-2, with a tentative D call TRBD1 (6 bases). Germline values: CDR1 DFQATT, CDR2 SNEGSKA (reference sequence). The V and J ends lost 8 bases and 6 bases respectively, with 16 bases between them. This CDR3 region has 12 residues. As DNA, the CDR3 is TGCAGTTTCGGAGGGGGGGCCGATGGCTACACCTTC. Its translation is CSFGGGADGYTF.

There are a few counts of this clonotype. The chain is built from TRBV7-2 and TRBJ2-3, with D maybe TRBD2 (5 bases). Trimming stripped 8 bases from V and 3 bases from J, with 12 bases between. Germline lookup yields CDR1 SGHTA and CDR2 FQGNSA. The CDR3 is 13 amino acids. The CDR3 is CASGVGVTDTQYF. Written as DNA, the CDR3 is TGTGCCAGCGGGGTGGGAGTTACAGATACGCAGTATTTT. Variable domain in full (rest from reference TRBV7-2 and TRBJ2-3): GAGVSQSPSNKVTEKGKDVELRCDPISGHTALYWYRQSLGQGLEFLIYFQGNSAPDKSGLPSDRFSAERTGGSVSTLTIQRTQQEDSAVYLCASGVGVTDTQYFGPGTRLTVL.

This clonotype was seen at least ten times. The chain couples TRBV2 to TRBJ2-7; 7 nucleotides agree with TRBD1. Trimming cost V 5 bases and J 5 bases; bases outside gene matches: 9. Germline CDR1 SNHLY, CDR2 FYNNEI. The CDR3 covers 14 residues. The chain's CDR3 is CASSRDRNQDEQYF. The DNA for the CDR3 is TGTGCCAGCAGTAGGGACAGAAACCAGGACGAGCAGTACTTC. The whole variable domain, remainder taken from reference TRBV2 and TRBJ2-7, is EPEVTQTPSHQVTQMGQEVILRCVPISNHLYFYWYRQILGQKVEFLVSFYNNEISEKSEIFDDQFSVERPDGSNFTLKIRSTKLEDSAMYFCASSRDRNQDEQYFGPGTRLTVT.

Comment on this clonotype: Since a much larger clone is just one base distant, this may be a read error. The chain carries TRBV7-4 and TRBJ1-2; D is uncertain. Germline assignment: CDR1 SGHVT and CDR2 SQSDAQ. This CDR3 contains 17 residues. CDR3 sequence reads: CASSSGGSARKTYGHTF. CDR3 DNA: TGTGCCAGCAGCTCAGGTGGTTCAGCTCGAAAGACCTATGGCCACACCTTC.

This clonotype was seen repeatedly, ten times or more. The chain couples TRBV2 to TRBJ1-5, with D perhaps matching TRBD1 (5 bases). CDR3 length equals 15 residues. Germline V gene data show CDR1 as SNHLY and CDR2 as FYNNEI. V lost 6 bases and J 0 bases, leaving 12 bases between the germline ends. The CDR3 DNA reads TGTGCCAGCAGCGGGGCAGCACCTAGCAATCAGCCCCAGCATTTT. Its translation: CASSGAAPSNQPQHF.

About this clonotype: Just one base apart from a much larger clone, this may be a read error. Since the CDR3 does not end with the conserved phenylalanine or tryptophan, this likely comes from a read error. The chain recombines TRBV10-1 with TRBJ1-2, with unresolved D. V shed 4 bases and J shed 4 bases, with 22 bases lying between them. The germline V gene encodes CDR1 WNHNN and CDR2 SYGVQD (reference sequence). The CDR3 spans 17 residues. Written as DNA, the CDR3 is TGCGCCAGCAGTGGGGTTCAAAGATCGCGAAAGACCTATGGCTACACCCTC. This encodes CASSGVQRSRKTYGYTL.

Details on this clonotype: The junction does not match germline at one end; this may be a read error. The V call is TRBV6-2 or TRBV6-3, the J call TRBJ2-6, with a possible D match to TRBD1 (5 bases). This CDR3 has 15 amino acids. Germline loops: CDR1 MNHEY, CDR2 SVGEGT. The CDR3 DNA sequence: TGTGCCAGCAGTCTGAGTGAGGCTGGGGCCAACGTCCCGACTTTC. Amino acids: CASSLSEAGANVPTF.

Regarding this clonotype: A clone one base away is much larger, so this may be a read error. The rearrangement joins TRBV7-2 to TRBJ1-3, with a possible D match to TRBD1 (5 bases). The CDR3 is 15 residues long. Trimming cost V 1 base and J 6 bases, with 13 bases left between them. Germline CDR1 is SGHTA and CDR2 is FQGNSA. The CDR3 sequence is CASSLDQGTVNTIYF. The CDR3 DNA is TGTGCCAGCAGCTTAGATCAGGGTACTGTAAACACCATATATTTT.

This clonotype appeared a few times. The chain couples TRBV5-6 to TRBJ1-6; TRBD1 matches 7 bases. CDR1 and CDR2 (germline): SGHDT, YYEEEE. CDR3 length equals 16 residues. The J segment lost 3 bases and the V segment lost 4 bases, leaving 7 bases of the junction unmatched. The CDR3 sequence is CASSPGQAGYNSPLHF. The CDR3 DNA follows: TGTGCCAGCAGCCCAGGACAGGCCGGCTATAATTCACCCCTCCACTTT.

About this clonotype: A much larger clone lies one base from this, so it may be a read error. The CDR3: CASRTDSPLHF. As DNA, the CDR3 is TGCGCCAGCAGGACAGACTCACCCCTCCACTTT. The chain recombines TRBV10-2 with TRBJ1-6; D perhaps matches TRBD1 (5 bases). V gave up 6 bases and J gave up 10 bases, with 7 bases separating them. The V gene's germline CDR1 is WSHSY and CDR2 SAAADI. The CDR3 extends over 11 amino acids.

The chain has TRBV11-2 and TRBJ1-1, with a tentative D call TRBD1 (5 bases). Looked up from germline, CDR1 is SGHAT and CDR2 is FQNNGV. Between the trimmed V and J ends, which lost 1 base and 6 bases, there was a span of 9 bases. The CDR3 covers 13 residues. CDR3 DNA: TGTGCCAGCAGCTTAGTCAGGGAGGCTGAAGCTTTCTTT. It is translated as CASSLVREAEAFF.

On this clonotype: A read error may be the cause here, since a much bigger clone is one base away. Here the CDR3 DNA reads TGTGCTGGTGGTTTGGGTGGTGAGGCCCCCCAGCATTTT. This sequence encodes CAGGLGGEAPQHF. The chain couples TRBV12-5 to TRBJ1-5; D is uncertain. The CDR3 spans 13 residues. Germline V gives CDR1 LGHNT, CDR2 FRNRAP.

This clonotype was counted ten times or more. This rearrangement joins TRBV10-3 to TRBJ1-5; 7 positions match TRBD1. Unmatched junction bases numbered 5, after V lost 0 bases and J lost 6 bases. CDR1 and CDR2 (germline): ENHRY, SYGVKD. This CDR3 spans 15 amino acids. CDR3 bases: TGTGCCATCAGTGAGTCGGGGGCAGGGGGTCAGCCCCAGCATTTT. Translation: CAISESGAGGQPQHF.

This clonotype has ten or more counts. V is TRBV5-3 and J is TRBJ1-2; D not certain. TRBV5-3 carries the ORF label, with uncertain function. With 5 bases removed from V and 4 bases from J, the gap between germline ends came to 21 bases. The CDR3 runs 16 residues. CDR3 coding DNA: TGTGCCAGAAGGGACGGAGTGGTGAGAAAGACCTATGGCTACACCTTC. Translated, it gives CARRDGVVRKTYGYTF.